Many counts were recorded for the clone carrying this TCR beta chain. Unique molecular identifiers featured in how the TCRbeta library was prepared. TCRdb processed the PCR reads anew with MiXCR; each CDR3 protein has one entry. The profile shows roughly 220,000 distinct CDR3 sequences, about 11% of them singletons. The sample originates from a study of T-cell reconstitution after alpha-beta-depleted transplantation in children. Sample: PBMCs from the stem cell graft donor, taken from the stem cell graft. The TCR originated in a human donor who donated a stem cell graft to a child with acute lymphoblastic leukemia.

CDR3 amino acids: CASRDRAHQPQHF. The CDR3 coding sequence is TGTGCCAGCCGCGACAGGGCCCATCAGCCCCAGCATTTT. The gene calls are TRBV12-3 or TRBV12-4 and TRBJ1-5, with 7 bases aligning to TRBD1. The junction had 6 bases not matched to a gene; V was cut back by 8 bases and J by 5 bases. The CDR3 has 13 amino acids.